These 18 T cell receptor beta chains were all obtained from the same sample, sequenced in a study of graft-versus-host responses after intestinal transplantation. Some clones are missing from TCRdb's copy, which holds only in-frame ones; the method was immunoSEQ multiplex PCR. The sample lists about 88,000 clones; under 95% were seen once. These TCRs are of unknown antigen specificity. The sequenced sample was unstimulated CD4+ T cells sorted from spleen or lymph node cells, obtained before transplant. The receptors stem from a human donor who was the organ donor for an intestinal transplant.

The J gene is TRBJ2-4, the V gene TRBV12-1; TRBD1, as called in the table, went unchecked against the DNA. TRBV12-1 is annotated as a pseudogene. The CDR3 runs 14 residues. CDR3 bases: TGTGCCAGCAGCCACCAGGAAGCCAAAAACATTCAGTACTTC. Translation gives CASSHQEAKNIQYF.

The rearrangement uses TRBV28 and TRBJ2-1; TRBD2 matches at 9 bases. V lost 2 bases to trimming and J lost 7 bases; unmatched junction nucleotides: 6. Germline V gives CDR1 MDHEN, CDR2 SYDVKM. The CDR3 is made up of 15 amino acids. This CDR3 reads CASSLAGGPLNEQFF. The CDR3 nucleotides read TGTGCCAGCAGTTTAGCGGGAGGGCCATTGAATGAGCAGTTCTTC. The complete variable domain, with remaining parts taken from reference TRBV28 and TRBJ2-1, reads DVKVTQSSRYLVKRTGEKVFLECVQDMDHENMFWYRQDPGLGLRLIYFSYDVKMKEKGDIPEGYSVSREKKERFSLILESASTNQTSMYLCASSLAGGPLNEQFFGPGTRLTVL.

J is TRBJ2-3 and V is TRBV7-8; 9 nucleotides line up with TRBD2. The V gene end was trimmed by 1 base and the J gene end by 0 bases; junction bases not matched to a gene: 14. Germline lookup yields CDR1 SGHVS and CDR2 FQNEAQ. There are 20 residues in the CDR3. Written as DNA, the CDR3 is TGTGCCAGCAGCTTAGATAGGGGCCTTAGCGGGAGAAGAAGCACAGATACGCAGTATTTT. This translates into CASSLDRGLSGRRSTDTQYF. The full variable domain, rest sourced from reference TRBV7-8 and TRBJ2-3, is GAGVSQSPRYKVAKRGQDVALRCDPISGHVSLFWYQQALGQGPEFLTYFQNEAQLDKSGLPSDRFFAERPEGSVSTLKIQRTQQEDSAVYLCASSLDRGLSGRRSTDTQYFGPGTRLTVL.

The chain uses TRBV4-2 and TRBJ1-2; D is undetermined. This CDR3 is 13 amino acids long. Trimming left V 1 base short and J 2 bases short, with 5 bases between. Germline CDR1 LGHNA, CDR2 YNFKEQ. Here the CDR3 DNA reads TGTGCCAGCAGCCAAGGCAGGAACTATGGCTACACCTTC. This codes for CASSQGRNYGYTF.

V is TRBV18 and J is TRBJ2-2; 9 bases are shared with TRBD1. J lost 4 bases, V lost 3 bases, and 3 bases had no gene match. Germline V gives CDR1 KGHSH, CDR2 LQKENI. This CDR3 comprises 15 residues. The CDR3 DNA reads TGTGCCAGCTCACCCGACAGGGGGGTCACCGGGGAGCTGTTTTTT. Translating gives CASSPDRGVTGELFF.

The chain is built from TRBV5-1 and TRBJ2-1; the match to TRBD2 covers 7 bases. The CDR3 runs to 15 residues. Germline CDR1 and CDR2: SGHRS and YFSETQ. V gave up 0 bases and J gave up 0 bases; unmatched junction bases: 0. As DNA, the CDR3 is TGCGCCAGCAGCTTGGGGACTAGCTCCTACAATGAGCAGTTCTTC. Its translation is CASSLGTSSYNEQFF.

Written as DNA, the CDR3 is TGTGCCAGCAGCCAAGATCCCTTTCAGAGGGCGGCTTTCTTT. This codes for CASSQDPFQRAAFF. The chain links TRBV4-2 to TRBJ1-1, with unresolved D. Per germline, CDR1 LGHNA and CDR2 YNFKEQ. Trimming left V 0 bases short and J 11 bases short, with 16 bases between. The CDR3 consists of 14 residues.

This clone has only one observation. This chain's CDR3 is CASSFGDSNYGYTF. The CDR3 coding sequence is TGTGCCAGCAGCTTTGGGGACAGTAACTATGGCTACACCTTC. The chain joins TRBV7-9 to TRBJ1-2, with TRBD1 identical over 7 bases. Germline CDR1 and CDR2: SEHNR and FQNEAQ (reference sequence). V shed 3 bases, J shed 1 base, and the junction held 2 bases outside the gene matches. The CDR3 is made up of 14 amino acids. Full variable domain (missing parts from reference TRBV7-9 and TRBJ1-2): DTGVSQNPRHKITKRGQNVTFRCDPISEHNRLYWYRQTLGQGPEFLTYFQNEAQLEKSRLLSDRFSAERPKGSFSTLEIQRTEQGDSAMYLCASSFGDSNYGYTFGSGTRLTVV.

The gene calls are TRBV7-2 and TRBJ2-4, with TRBD2 identical over 12 bases. Germline lookup yields CDR1 SGHTA and CDR2 FQGNSA. Trimming at V came to 5 bases and at J to 0 bases, leaving 5 bases not matched to a gene. This CDR3 has 17 residues. The CDR3 protein is CASSRGGLAGAKNIQYF. The CDR3 DNA reads TGTGCCAGCAGCCGCGGGGGACTAGCGGGAGCCAAAAACATTCAGTACTTC. Full variable domain (missing parts from reference TRBV7-2 and TRBJ2-4): GAGVSQSPSNKVTEKGKDVELRCDPISGHTALYWYRQSLGQGLEFLIYFQGNSAPDKSGLPSDRFSAERTGGSVSTLTIQRTQQEDSAVYLCASSRGGLAGAKNIQYFGAGTRLSVL.

This sequence joins TRBV4-2 and TRBJ2-7, with 10 bases identical to TRBD2. V was clipped by 1 base and J by 3 bases; unmatched bases: 6. The CDR3 has 16 amino acids. CDR1 and CDR2 from the germline V gene are LGHNA and YNFKEQ. The CDR3, as DNA: TGTGCCAGCAGCCAAGGGCCTAGCGGGAGCTTCTACGAGCAGTACTTC. As protein: CASSQGPSGSFYEQYF.

V gene TRBV5-1 combines with J gene TRBJ2-7; the match to TRBD1 covers 9 bases. CDR3 length equals 14 residues. Trimming at V came to 3 bases and at J to 3 bases, leaving 4 bases not matched to a gene. Germline V lookup: CDR1 SGHRS, CDR2 YFSETQ. This chain's CDR3 is CASSWDRELYEQYF. The CDR3 nucleotides read TGCGCCAGCAGCTGGGACAGGGAACTCTACGAGCAGTACTTC.

Concerning this clone: This CDR3 is also generated by other DNA sequences in the sample. The rearrangement links TRBV20-1 to TRBJ2-7; tentative D call: TRBD2 (6 bases). The CDR3 is 10 residues long. The germline V gene has CDR1 DFQATT and CDR2 SNEGSKA (reference sequence). V gave up 6 bases and J gave up 3 bases, with 6 bases separating them. The CDR3 sequence is CSAGGYEQYF. The DNA for the CDR3 is TGCAGTGCGGGGGGCTACGAGCAGTACTTC.

The chain carries TRBV19 and TRBJ1-6; 7 bases align to TRBD1. Per germline, CDR1 LNHDA and CDR2 SQIVND (reference sequence). The CDR3 loop spans 15 amino acids. After removal of 6 bases from V and 7 bases from J, the junction contained 9 bases not matched to a gene. CDR3 DNA: TGTGCCAGTAGGGGCCTCCGGGACAGCAATTCACCCCTCCACTTT. It encodes CASRGLRDSNSPLHF.

The J gene is TRBJ2-7, the V gene TRBV28; the D gene is possibly TRBD2 (7 bases). Germline V gene sequence: CDR1 MDHEN, CDR2 SYDVKM. The CDR3 is 15 residues long. Trimming left V 5 bases short and J 2 bases short, with 16 bases between. The CDR3 loop reads CASSPGGGPTYEQYF. The CDR3 coding sequence is TGTGCCAGCAGTCCTGGGGGGGGCCCCACCTACGAGCAGTACTTC.

This sequence joins TRBV10-3 and TRBJ2-7, with 9 nucleotides matching TRBD1. The CDR3 spans 14 residues. CDR1 is ENHRY, CDR2 SYGVKD, per germline. The V and J ends lost 3 bases and 1 base, in that order; junction bases with no gene match: 1. CDR3 protein: CAISDGTGSYEQYF. The CDR3 nucleotides read TGTGCCATCAGTGACGGGACAGGGTCCTACGAGCAGTACTTC.

This chain joins TRBV7-3 and TRBJ2-1; 8 bases are shared with TRBD2. V dropped 0 bases and J dropped 4; count of bases not matched to a gene: 2. Germline assignment: CDR1 SGHTA and CDR2 FQGTGA. The CDR3 has 15 amino acids. CDR3: CASSLTSGVYNEQFF. CDR3 sequence (DNA): TGTGCCAGCAGCTTAACTAGCGGGGTTTACAATGAGCAGTTCTTC.

CDR3 DNA: TGCGCCAGCAGCTTGGATCAGGAGACCCAGTACTTC. Its protein product is CASSLDQETQYF. The rearrangement joins TRBV5-1 to TRBJ2-5; no firm D call. CDR3 length: 12 amino acids. V was shortened by 0 bases and J by 5 bases, with 5 bases between the two germline ends. In germline, CDR1 is SGHRS, CDR2 YFSETQ.

The chain is built from TRBV6-5 and TRBJ2-7; the D gene is possibly TRBD1 (6 bases). Germline V gives CDR1 MNHEY, CDR2 SVGAGI. Between the trimmed V and J ends, which lost 4 bases and 2 bases, there was a span of 18 bases. The CDR3 runs to 16 residues. DNA for the CDR3: TGTGCCAGCAGTTCTCCAGGGGTCGGGGAGACCTACGAGCAGTACTTC. It is translated as CASSSPGVGETYEQYF.